This T cell receptor beta chain stems from a study of shared clonotypes between healthy human individuals. Libraries were prepared by immunoSEQ multiplex PCR; TCRdb keeps only in-frame clonotypes and omits some of them. The table lists fewer than 1.8 million clones, 98% to 99% of them singletons. CDR3 size: 15 residues. The germline V gene encodes CDR1 MNHEY and CDR2 SMNVEV (reference sequence). Unmatched junction bases numbered 10, after V lost 5 bases and J lost 6 bases. This rearrangement joins TRBV27 to TRBJ2-1; 7 bases align to TRBD2. The origin of this receptor is a man aged 30 to 45 in good health. The material sequenced was naive CD4+ T cells sorted from blood. Sample subset: CD45RA+ positively selected. The CDR3 DNA sequence: TGTGCCAGCAGTCCCCGGACTAGAGGCGGCAATGAGCAGTTCTTC. Translated: CASSPRTRGGNEQFF.